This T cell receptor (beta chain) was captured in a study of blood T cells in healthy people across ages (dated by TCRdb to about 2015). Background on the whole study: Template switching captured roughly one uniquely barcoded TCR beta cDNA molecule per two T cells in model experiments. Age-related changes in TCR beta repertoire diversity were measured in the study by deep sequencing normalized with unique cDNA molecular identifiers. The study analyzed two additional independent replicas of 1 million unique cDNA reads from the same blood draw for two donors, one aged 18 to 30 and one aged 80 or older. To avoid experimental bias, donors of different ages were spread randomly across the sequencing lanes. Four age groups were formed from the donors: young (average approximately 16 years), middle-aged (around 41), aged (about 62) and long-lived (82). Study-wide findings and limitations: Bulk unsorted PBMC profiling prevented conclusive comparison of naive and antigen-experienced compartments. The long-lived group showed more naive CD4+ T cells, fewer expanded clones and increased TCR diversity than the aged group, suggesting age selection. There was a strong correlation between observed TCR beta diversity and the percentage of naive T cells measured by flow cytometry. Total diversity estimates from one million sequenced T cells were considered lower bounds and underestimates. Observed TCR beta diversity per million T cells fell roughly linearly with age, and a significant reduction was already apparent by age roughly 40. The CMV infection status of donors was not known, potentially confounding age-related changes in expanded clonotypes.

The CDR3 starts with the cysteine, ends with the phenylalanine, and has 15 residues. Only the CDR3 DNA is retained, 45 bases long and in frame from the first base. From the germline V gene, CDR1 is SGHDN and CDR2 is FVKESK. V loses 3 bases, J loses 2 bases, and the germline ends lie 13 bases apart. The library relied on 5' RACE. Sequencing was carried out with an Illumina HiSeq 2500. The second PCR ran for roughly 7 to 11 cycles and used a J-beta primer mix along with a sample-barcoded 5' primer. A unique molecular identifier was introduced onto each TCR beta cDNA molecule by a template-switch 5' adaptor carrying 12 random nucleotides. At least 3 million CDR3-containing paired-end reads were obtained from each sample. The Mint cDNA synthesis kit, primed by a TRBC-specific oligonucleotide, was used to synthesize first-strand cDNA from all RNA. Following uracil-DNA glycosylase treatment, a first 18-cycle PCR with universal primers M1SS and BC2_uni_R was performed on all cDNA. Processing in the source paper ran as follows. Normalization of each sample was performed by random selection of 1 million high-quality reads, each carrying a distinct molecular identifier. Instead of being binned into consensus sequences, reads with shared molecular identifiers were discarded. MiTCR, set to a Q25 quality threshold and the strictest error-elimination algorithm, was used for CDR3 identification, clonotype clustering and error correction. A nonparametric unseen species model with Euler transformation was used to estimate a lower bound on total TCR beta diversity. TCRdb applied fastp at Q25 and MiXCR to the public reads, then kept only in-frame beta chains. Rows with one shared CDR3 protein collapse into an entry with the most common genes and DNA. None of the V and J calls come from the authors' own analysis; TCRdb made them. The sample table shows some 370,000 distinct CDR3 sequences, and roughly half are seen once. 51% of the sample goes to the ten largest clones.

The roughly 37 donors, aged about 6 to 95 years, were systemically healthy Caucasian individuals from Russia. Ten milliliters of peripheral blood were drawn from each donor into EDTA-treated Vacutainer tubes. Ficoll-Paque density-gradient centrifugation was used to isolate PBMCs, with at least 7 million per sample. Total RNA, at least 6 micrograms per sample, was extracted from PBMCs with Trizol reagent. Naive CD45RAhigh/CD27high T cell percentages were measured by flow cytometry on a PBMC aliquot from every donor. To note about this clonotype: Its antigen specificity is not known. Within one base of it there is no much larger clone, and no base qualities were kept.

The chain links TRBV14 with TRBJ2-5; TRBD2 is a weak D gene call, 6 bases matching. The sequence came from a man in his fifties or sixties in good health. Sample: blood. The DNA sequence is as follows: TGTGCCAGCAGCCAGACCCTAGCGAGACAAGAGACCCAGTACTTC. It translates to CASSQTLARQETQYF.